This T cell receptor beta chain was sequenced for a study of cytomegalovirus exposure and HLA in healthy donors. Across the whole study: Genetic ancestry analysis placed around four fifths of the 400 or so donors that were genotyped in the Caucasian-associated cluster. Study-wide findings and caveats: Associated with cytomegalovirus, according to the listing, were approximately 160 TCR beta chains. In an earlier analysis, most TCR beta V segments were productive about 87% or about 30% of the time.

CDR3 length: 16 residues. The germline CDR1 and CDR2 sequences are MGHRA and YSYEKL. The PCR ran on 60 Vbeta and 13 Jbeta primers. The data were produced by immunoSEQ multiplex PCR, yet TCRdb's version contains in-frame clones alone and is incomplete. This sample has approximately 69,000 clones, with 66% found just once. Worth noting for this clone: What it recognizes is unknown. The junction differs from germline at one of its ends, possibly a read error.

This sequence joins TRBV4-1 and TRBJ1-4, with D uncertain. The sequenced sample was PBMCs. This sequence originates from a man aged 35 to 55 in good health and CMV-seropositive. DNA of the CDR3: TGCGCCAGCAGTCAAGCGGTAAATCCAACTAATGAAAAACTGTTTTTT. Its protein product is CASSQAVNPTNEKLFF.